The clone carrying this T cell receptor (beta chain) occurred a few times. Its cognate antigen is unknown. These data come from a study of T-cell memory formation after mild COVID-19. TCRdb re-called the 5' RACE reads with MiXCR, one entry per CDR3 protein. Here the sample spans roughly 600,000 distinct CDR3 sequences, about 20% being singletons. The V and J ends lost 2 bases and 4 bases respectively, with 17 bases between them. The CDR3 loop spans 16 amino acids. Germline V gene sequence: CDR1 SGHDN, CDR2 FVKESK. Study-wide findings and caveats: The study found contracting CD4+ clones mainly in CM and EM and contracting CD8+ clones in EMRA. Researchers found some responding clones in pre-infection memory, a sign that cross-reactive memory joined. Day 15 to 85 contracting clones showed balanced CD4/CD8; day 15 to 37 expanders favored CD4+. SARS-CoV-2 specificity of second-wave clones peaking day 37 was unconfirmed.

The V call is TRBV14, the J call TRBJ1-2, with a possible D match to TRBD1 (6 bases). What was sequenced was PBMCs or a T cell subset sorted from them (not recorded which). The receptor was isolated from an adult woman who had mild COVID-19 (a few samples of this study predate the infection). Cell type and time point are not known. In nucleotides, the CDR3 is TGTGCCAGCAGCCAACCAACGGCAGGGGTTGGCTATGGCTACACCTTC. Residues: CASSQPTAGVGYGYTF.